This T cell receptor beta chain was observed in a study of cytomegalovirus exposure and HLA in healthy donors. As regards this clone: Antigen unknown.

Primers: 60 Vbeta forward and 13 Jbeta reverse. Sequencing used immunoSEQ multiplex PCR; TCRdb keeps in-frame clones, though not all of them. The sample has about 160,000 clones, approximately 78% seen once. Study results and caveats: An analysis done earlier found most TCR beta V segments productive about 87% or about 30% of the time. The investigators catalogued 164 TCR beta chains as cytomegalovirus-associated.

Nominally healthy donors were sampled, though unrecorded immune exposures were likely. The receptor comes from a woman aged 30 to 39 in good health and CMV-seropositive. Sequencing was performed on PBMCs.

The CDR3 loop is CASSQERTYSNQPQHF. The CDR3 DNA follows: TGCGCCAGCAGCCAAGAAAGGACTTATAGCAATCAGCCCCAGCATTTT. This chain uses TRBV4-3 with TRBJ1-5; D unresolved. Germline loops: CDR1 LGHNA, CDR2 YSLEER. V lost 0 bases and J lost 0, with 9 bases in between. The CDR3 sequence is 16 residues long.